Following are 17 T cell receptor beta chains from one sample sequenced in a study of T-cell memory formation after mild COVID-19. In TCRdb, the 5' RACE reads were re-called with MiXCR into one record per CDR3 protein. Here the sample spans hundreds of thousands of distinct CDR3 sequences, about a sixth being singletons. The sequencing input was PBMCs or a T cell subset sorted from them (not recorded which). The receptors were gathered from a young man who had mild COVID-19 (a few samples of this study predate the infection). Cell type and time point are not known.

This clonotype was observed a handful of times. This sequence joins TRBV5-6 and TRBJ2-1; perhaps TRBD2 as D (6 bases). Trimming took off 1 base at V and 6 bases at J, with 20 bases between the two ends. In germline, CDR1 is SGHDT, CDR2 YYEEEE. This CDR3 has 17 amino acids. CDR3 in amino acids: CASSLFGGWALGNEQFF. Written as DNA, the CDR3 is TGTGCCAGCAGCTTGTTCGGGGGATGGGCCCTTGGCAATGAGCAGTTCTTC.

The gene calls are TRBV7-3 and TRBJ1-1; tentative D call: TRBD1 (6 bases). The CDR3 loop spans 15 amino acids. V lost 0 bases to trimming and J lost 4 bases, with 12 bases between them. Germline-derived CDR1 and CDR2 are SGHTA and FQGTGA. This CDR3 reads CASSLTYGGGTEAFF. In DNA, the CDR3 is TGTGCCAGCAGCTTAACGTATGGAGGGGGCACTGAAGCTTTCTTT.

The V and J genes are TRBV5-6 and TRBJ2-5, with 7 nucleotides matching TRBD1. Losses at the gene ends were 0 bases for V and 4 bases for J; bases not matched to a gene: 3. The germline V gene encodes CDR1 SGHDT and CDR2 YYEEEE. The CDR3 extends over 14 amino acids. Here the CDR3 DNA reads TGTGCCAGCAGCTTGGCCAACAGGGGAGAGACCCAGTACTTC. Encoded protein: CASSLANRGETQYF.

The J gene is TRBJ1-6, the V gene TRBV6-2 or TRBV6-3, with 8 bases fitting TRBD1. The CDR3 runs to 14 residues. With V trimmed by 9 bases and J by 7 bases, 8 bases remained unmatched. Germline CDR1 and CDR2: MNHEY and SVGEGT. The CDR3 spells CASSLDRANSPLHF. In DNA form, the CDR3 reads TGTGCCAGTTCACTGGACAGGGCGAATTCACCCCTCCACTTT.

This clonotype came up a few times. The chain employs TRBV7-9 and TRBJ1-2; D is perhaps TRBD1 (5 bases). The V end was cut by 5 bases, the J end by 1 base, with 8 bases between. Germline CDR1 reads SEHNR; CDR2 reads FQNEAQ (reference sequence). This CDR3 contains 13 residues. CDR3 in amino acids: CASSLQDNYGYTF. The CDR3 nucleotides are TGTGCCAGCAGCCTACAGGATAACTATGGCTACACCTTC.

The chain couples TRBV18 to TRBJ2-7; D unresolved. The CDR3 spans 13 residues. V lost 1 base and J lost 3, with 7 bases in between. In germline, CDR1 is KGHSH, CDR2 LQKENI. CDR3 coding DNA: TGTGCCAGCTCACCACAGGACGGCTACGAGCAGTACGTC. This translates into CASSPQDGYEQYV.

This clonotype has a handful of counts. The rearrangement joins TRBV7-9 to TRBJ2-5, with D tentatively TRBD1 (6 bases). Germline CDR1 and CDR2: SEHNR and FQNEAQ (reference sequence). With 4 bases removed from V and 5 bases from J, the gap between germline ends came to 17 bases. The CDR3 runs to 15 residues. Here the CDR3 reads CASSSYRDLGETQYF. The CDR3 coding sequence is TGTGCCAGCAGCTCGTACAGGGATTTAGGGGAGACCCAGTACTTC.

The V gene is TRBV20-1, the J gene TRBJ2-3, with 12 bases aligning to TRBD2. Germline V gene data show CDR1 as DFQATT and CDR2 as SNEGSKA (reference sequence). V gave up 6 bases and J gave up 2 bases; unmatched junction bases: 3. The CDR3 covers 14 residues. The CDR3 protein is CSAGTSGYTDTQYF. CDR3 DNA sequence: TGCAGTGCGGGGACTAGCGGGTACACAGATACGCAGTATTTT.

This clonotype was seen just once. The gene calls are TRBV20-1 and TRBJ1-6, with a possible D match to TRBD1 (6 bases). This CDR3 contains 14 residues. The germline CDR1 and CDR2 sequences are DFQATT and SNEGSKA (reference sequence). With 6 bases removed from V and 9 bases from J, the gap between germline ends came to 18 bases. In nucleotides, the CDR3 is TGCAGTGCATGCGGGGGCCCCTCCGGTTCACCCCTCCACTTT. Protein sequence: CSACGGPSGSPLHF.

This rearrangement joins TRBV5-1 to TRBJ2-5, with D unclear. V dropped 2 bases and J dropped 2 bases, with 4 bases sitting between them. CDR3 size: 12 residues. Germline values: CDR1 SGHRS, CDR2 YFSETQ. CDR3 sequence (DNA): TGCGCCAGCAGCTTCGCTCAAGAGACCCAGTACTTC. Translating it yields CASSFAQETQYF.

In its sample, this clonotype was seen a few times. V gene TRBV2 combines with J gene TRBJ2-5; tentatively, D is TRBD1 (6 bases). CDR1 is SNHLY and CDR2 is FYNNEI in the germline V gene. V was shortened by 3 bases and J by 2 bases, with 7 bases between the two germline ends. CDR3 length equals 13 residues. CDR3 residues: CASSDRGQETQYF. CDR3 nucleotides: TGTGCCAGCAGTGACAGGGGACAAGAGACCCAGTACTTC. The full variable domain, in which reference TRBV2 and TRBJ2-5 provide the parts outside the CDR3, is EPEVTQTPSHQVTQMGQEVILRCVPISNHLYFYWYRQILGQKVEFLVSFYNNEISEKSEIFDDQFSVERPDGSNFTLKIRSTKLEDSAMYFCASSDRGQETQYFGPGTRLLVL.

The rearrangement uses TRBV15 and TRBJ1-1; possible D gene TRBD1, 6 bases. V dropped 3 bases and J dropped 3 bases, with 14 bases sitting between them. The V gene's germline CDR1 is LNHNV and CDR2 YYDKDF (reference sequence). The CDR3 is 15 amino acids. This CDR3 reads CATSSNRAGDTEAFF. CDR3 nucleotide sequence: TGTGCCACCAGCAGTAATAGAGCAGGGGACACTGAAGCTTTCTTT.

J is TRBJ1-1 and V is TRBV20-1; 9 nucleotides align to TRBD1. There are 13 residues in the CDR3. CDR1 DFQATT and CDR2 SNEGSKA come from the germline V gene (reference sequence). The junction had 5 bases not matched to a gene; V was cut back by 6 bases and J by 3 bases. The CDR3 sequence: CSAKQGAYTEAFF. The CDR3 coding sequence is TGCAGTGCCAAACAGGGGGCTTACACTGAAGCTTTCTTT.

The chain is built from TRBV6-6 and TRBJ2-5; TRBD2 matches at 14 bases. J gave up 6 bases and V 4 bases, and 13 bases lay outside the gene matches. The CDR3 has 18 residues. Germline V gene sequence: CDR1 MNHNY, CDR2 SVGAGI (reference sequence). Here the CDR3 reads CASSWTGTSGGFLQTQYF. CDR3 nucleotide sequence: TGTGCCAGCAGTTGGACCGGGACTAGCGGGGGTTTCCTGCAGACCCAGTACTTC.

The rearrangement joins TRBV7-7 to TRBJ2-5; 7 bases fit TRBD1. Germline V lookup: CDR1 SSHAT, CDR2 FNYEAQ (reference sequence). Trimming cost V 7 bases and J 5 bases; bases outside gene matches: 10. CDR3 length: 14 amino acids. CDR3 loop: CASTPTGIRETQYF. As DNA, the CDR3 is TGTGCCAGCACCCCGACAGGGATCCGCGAGACCCAGTACTTC.

This clonotype turned up a few times. The gene calls are TRBV7-9 and TRBJ1-6; no clear D gene. Germline CDR1 is SEHNR and CDR2 is FQNEAQ (reference sequence). V was clipped by 2 bases and J by 13 bases, with 6 bases between them. The CDR3 loop spans 11 amino acids. The CDR3 coding sequence is TGTGCCAGCAGCTTACCCGGGCCCCTCCACTTT. Translating gives CASSLPGPLHF. The whole variable domain, filled in from reference TRBV7-9 and TRBJ1-6, reads DTGVSQNPRHKITKRGQNVTFRCDPISEHNRLYWYRQTLGQGPEFLTYFQNEAQLEKSRLLSDRFSAERPKGSFSTLEIQRTEQGDSAMYLCASSLPGPLHFGNGTRLTVT.

This chain connects TRBV3-1 to TRBJ1-1; D uncertain. Germline-derived CDR1 and CDR2 are LGHDT and YNNKEL (reference sequence). The CDR3 is 13 amino acids. With 7 bases removed from V and 6 bases from J, the gap between germline ends came to 15 bases. The CDR3 DNA sequence: TGTGCCAGCACCCGATTAGAAGGAGCTGAAGCTTTCTTT. Protein sequence: CASTRLEGAEAFF.